This is a list of T cell receptor beta chains from one sample in a study of high-grade serous ovarian cancer treatment subgroups. Method: immunoSEQ multiplex PCR; TCRdb's copy keeps in-frame clones and lacks some. The table records more than 15,000 clones, around 79% of them present only once. The sample taken for sequencing was tumor tissue. These receptor sequences come from a human donor with high-grade serous ovarian cancer. Each CDR3 is given with its conserved first and last residue. Fields, in order: D gene, J gene, clone size, V gene, CDR3 DNA, CDR3 protein. The D gene is left open where the match is weak. Size is stated for part of the rows, as once, few or many counts, or as a class when the clone is expanded.

D gene: TRBD1
J gene: TRBJ1-5
clone size: few
V gene: TRBV5-6
CDR3 DNA: TGTGCCAGCAGCTTGACAGGGGACAATCAGCCCCAGCATTTT
CDR3 protein: CASSLTGDNQPQHF

D gene: -
J gene: TRBJ1-2
clone size: -
V gene: TRBV29-1
CDR3 DNA: TGCAGCGTTGAGGTACAGGTGGCTAACTATGGCTACACCTTC
CDR3 protein: CSVEVQVANYGYTF

D gene: TRBD2
J gene: TRBJ2-3
clone size: -
V gene: TRBV6-1
CDR3 DNA: TGTGCCAGCAGTGAAATCGGACTAGCGGGAGGTAGGCATACGCAGTATTTT
CDR3 protein: CASSEIGLAGGRHTQYF

D gene: TRBD2
J gene: TRBJ2-5
clone size: -
V gene: TRBV5-1
CDR3 DNA: TGCGCCAGCAGCTCCGCCGGGACTAGGAGAGAGACCCAGTACTTC
CDR3 protein: CASSSAGTRRETQYF

D gene: -
J gene: TRBJ2-1
clone size: -
V gene: TRBV6-6
CDR3 DNA: TGTGCCAGCAGTATTGCGGGCAAGAAGTTCTTC
CDR3 protein: CASSIAGKKFF

D gene: -
J gene: TRBJ1-1
clone size: -
V gene: TRBV25-1
CDR3 DNA: TGTGCCAGCTCCGGCGGGGGGAACACTGAAGCTTTCTTT
CDR3 protein: CASSGGGNTEAFF

D gene: -
J gene: TRBJ1-2
clone size: -
V gene: TRBV7-9
CDR3 DNA: TGTGCCAGCAGCCCCCCGGGACTCGGCTATGGCTACACCTTC
CDR3 protein: CASSPPGLGYGYTF

D gene: TRBD1
J gene: TRBJ1-6
clone size: -
V gene: TRBV6-6
CDR3 DNA: TGTGCCAGCAGTTACTCGGGGACAGGTGATTCACCCCTCCACTTT
CDR3 protein: CASSYSGTGDSPLHF

D gene: -
J gene: TRBJ2-7
clone size: once
V gene: TRBV5-8
CDR3 DNA: TGTGCCAGCAGCTTGGGAGGGGTCTCCTACGAGCAGTACTTC
CDR3 protein: CASSLGGVSYEQYF

D gene: TRBD2
J gene: TRBJ2-1
clone size: -
V gene: TRBV14
CDR3 DNA: TGTGCCAGCAGCCATGTTCGCGGGGGTCGGGACTACAATGAGCAGTTCTTC
CDR3 protein: CASSHVRGGRDYNEQFF

D gene: -
J gene: TRBJ1-1
clone size: -
V gene: TRBV19
CDR3 DNA: TGTGCCAGTAGTATGCATCAGGCCGACGGCACTGAAGCTTTCTTT
CDR3 protein: CASSMHQADGTEAFF

D gene: TRBD2
J gene: TRBJ2-1
clone size: -
V gene: TRBV19
CDR3 DNA: TGTGCCAGTAGTATAGGCGGCGGGAGCTTTGTTAATGAGCAGTTCTTC
CDR3 protein: CASSIGGGSFVNEQFF

D gene: TRBD1
J gene: TRBJ1-3
clone size: few
V gene: TRBV9
CDR3 DNA: TGTGCCAGCAGCGTAGCTACAGGGGAGGCTGGAAACACCATATATTTT
CDR3 protein: CASSVATGEAGNTIYF

D gene: TRBD2
J gene: TRBJ2-7
clone size: -
V gene: TRBV5-4
CDR3 DNA: TGTGCCAGCAGCTTGGGGGTTGGGACTAGGTACTCCTACGAGCAGTACTTC
CDR3 protein: CASSLGVGTRYSYEQYF

D gene: -
J gene: TRBJ2-5
clone size: few
V gene: TRBV27
CDR3 DNA: TGTGCCAGCAGTTTAGTTGGGCAAGAGACCCAGTACTTC
CDR3 protein: CASSLVGQETQYF

D gene: -
J gene: TRBJ2-6
clone size: -
V gene: TRBV4-3
CDR3 DNA: TGCGCCAGCAGCCAGGGACGGTACTCTGGGGCCAACGTCCTGACTTTC
CDR3 protein: CASSQGRYSGANVLTF

D gene: -
J gene: TRBJ1-5
clone size: -
V gene: TRBV6-5
CDR3 DNA: TGTGCCAGCAGTTATAGTGGGGTCGCGGGGGAGCCCCAGCATTTT
CDR3 protein: CASSYSGVAGEPQHF

D gene: -
J gene: TRBJ1-4
clone size: -
V gene: TRBV5-1
CDR3 DNA: TGCGCCAGCAGCCCAGTTCCTACAGGGTTAATCGGTGGAGGACTGTTTTTT
CDR3 protein: CASSPVPTGLIGGGLFF

D gene: TRBD2
J gene: TRBJ2-1
clone size: -
V gene: TRBV27
CDR3 DNA: TGTGCCAGCAGTCCCAGGACTAGCGGGACGTACAATGAGCAGTTCTTC
CDR3 protein: CASSPRTSGTYNEQFF

D gene: -
J gene: TRBJ2-3
clone size: -
V gene: TRBV14
CDR3 DNA: TGTGCCAGCAGCCAAGAAGGGCTCGGGGATACGCAGTATTTT
CDR3 protein: CASSQEGLGDTQYF

D gene: TRBD2
J gene: TRBJ2-7
clone size: few
V gene: TRBV4-2
CDR3 DNA: TGTGCCAGCAGCCTGAATAGCGGGGAGTCCTACGAGCAGTACTTC
CDR3 protein: CASSLNSGESYEQYF

D gene: -
J gene: TRBJ2-6
clone size: -
V gene: TRBV4-2
CDR3 DNA: TGTGCCAGCAGCCCCTTCGGGGGCGGGGGCTCTGGGGCCAACGTCCTGACTTTC
CDR3 protein: CASSPFGGGGSGANVLTF

D gene: -
J gene: TRBJ2-7
clone size: once
V gene: TRBV10-3
CDR3 DNA: TGTGCCATCAGTACCGGGACTCTGAACTCTTACGAGCAGTACTTC
CDR3 protein: CAISTGTLNSYEQYF

D gene: -
J gene: TRBJ2-2
clone size: -
V gene: TRBV18
CDR3 DNA: TGTGCCAGCTCACGCGAAAATACCGGGGAGCTGTTTTTT
CDR3 protein: CASSRENTGELFF

D gene: TRBD1
J gene: TRBJ2-1
clone size: -
V gene: TRBV2
CDR3 DNA: TGTGCCAGCAGGAGGACAGGGGGGAACAATGAGCAGTTCTTC
CDR3 protein: CASRRTGGNNEQFF

D gene: TRBD1
J gene: TRBJ1-5
clone size: -
V gene: TRBV28
CDR3 DNA: TGTGCCAGCAGGGACAGGGGGATTGCGCCCCAGCATTTT
CDR3 protein: CASRDRGIAPQHF

D gene: TRBD1
J gene: TRBJ2-7
clone size: -
V gene: TRBV7-9
CDR3 DNA: TGTGCCAGCAGCGTGGGACAGGGGATGGACGAGCAGTACTTC
CDR3 protein: CASSVGQGMDEQYF

D gene: -
J gene: TRBJ2-7
clone size: -
V gene: TRBV28
CDR3 DNA: TGTGCCAGCAGTGTTAACCCTTACGAGCAGTACTTC
CDR3 protein: CASSVNPYEQYF

D gene: -
J gene: TRBJ2-1
clone size: -
V gene: TRBV7-9
CDR3 DNA: TGTGCCAGCTCCCCGGAGGGTAAACACAATGAGCAGTTCTTC
CDR3 protein: CASSPEGKHNEQFF

D gene: TRBD2
J gene: TRBJ2-5
clone size: -
V gene: TRBV15
CDR3 DNA: TGTGCCACCAGTTCTAGCGGGGAAACCCAGTACTTC
CDR3 protein: CATSSSGETQYF

D gene: -
J gene: TRBJ2-5
clone size: -
V gene: TRBV25-1
CDR3 DNA: TGTGCCAGCAGTGCCCCGGACAGCCTAGTACAAGAGACCCAGTACTTC
CDR3 protein: CASSAPDSLVQETQYF

D gene: -
J gene: TRBJ2-7
clone size: -
V gene: TRBV7-6
CDR3 DNA: TGTGCCAGCAGCGGAGGGCTCGGCGGAGAGCAGTACTTC
CDR3 protein: CASSGGLGGEQYF

D gene: -
J gene: TRBJ1-1
clone size: few
V gene: TRBV2
CDR3 DNA: TGTGCCAGCAGGAAGGGGCCAGGGGAGGCCCCTGAAGCTTTCTTT
CDR3 protein: CASRKGPGEAPEAFF

D gene: -
J gene: TRBJ2-1
clone size: -
V gene: TRBV30
CDR3 DNA: TGTGCCTGGAGGACCGGGCGGGGCGGGGATTACAATGAGCAGTTCTTC
CDR3 protein: CAWRTGRGGDYNEQFF

D gene: TRBD2
J gene: TRBJ2-7
clone size: -
V gene: TRBV11-1
CDR3 DNA: TGTGCCAGCAGCCCCAGGAGCGGGAGTAACGAGCAGTACTTC
CDR3 protein: CASSPRSGSNEQYF

D gene: TRBD1
J gene: TRBJ1-1
clone size: -
V gene: TRBV7-2
CDR3 DNA: TGTGCCAGCAGCTCCCGGGACAGGGGAAGCACTGAAGCTTTCTTT
CDR3 protein: CASSSRDRGSTEAFF

D gene: -
J gene: TRBJ2-3
clone size: once
V gene: TRBV5-4
CDR3 DNA: TGTGCCAGCAGGGAGGGGTCGGCGGACGGCACAGATACGCAGTATTTT
CDR3 protein: CASREGSADGTDTQYF

D gene: TRBD1
J gene: TRBJ2-1
clone size: few
V gene: TRBV5-1
CDR3 DNA: TGCGCCAGCAGCCCGGGACAGGGGGCGCTGAATGAGCAGTTCTTC
CDR3 protein: CASSPGQGALNEQFF

D gene: -
J gene: TRBJ1-5
clone size: once
V gene: TRBV6-6
CDR3 DNA: TGTGCCAGCGCTCTAGCCAGTTCTGGGAGACAGCCCCAGCATTTT
CDR3 protein: CASALASSGRQPQHF

D gene: -
J gene: TRBJ1-1
clone size: -
V gene: TRBV5-5
CDR3 DNA: TGTGCCAGCAGCTTGGATGGGACATTGAACACTGAAGCTTTCTTT
CDR3 protein: CASSLDGTLNTEAFF

D gene: TRBD2
J gene: TRBJ2-3
clone size: -
V gene: TRBV7-2
CDR3 DNA: TGTGCCAGCAGCGCGGGACTAGCGGGAGTAGGGAAAGATACGCAGTATTTT
CDR3 protein: CASSAGLAGVGKDTQYF

D gene: TRBD2
J gene: TRBJ2-1
clone size: -
V gene: TRBV6-5
CDR3 DNA: TGTGCCAGCAGTGGCGGACTAGCGGGAGACAATGAGCAGTTCTTC
CDR3 protein: CASSGGLAGDNEQFF

D gene: TRBD2
J gene: TRBJ2-2
clone size: once
V gene: TRBV27
CDR3 DNA: TGTGCCAGCAGTTTTGTAGGGACTAGCATCACCGGGGAGCTGTTTTTT
CDR3 protein: CASSFVGTSITGELFF

D gene: -
J gene: TRBJ2-7
clone size: -
V gene: TRBV5-6
CDR3 DNA: TGTGCCAGCAGCTTGGGGTACGAGCAGTACTTC
CDR3 protein: CASSLGYEQYF

D gene: TRBD2
J gene: TRBJ2-7
clone size: -
V gene: TRBV4-1
CDR3 DNA: TGCGCCAGCAGCCAGACGACTAGCGGGAGTCGCGAGCAGTACTTC
CDR3 protein: CASSQTTSGSREQYF

D gene: -
J gene: TRBJ2-7
clone size: -
V gene: TRBV7-8
CDR3 DNA: TGTGCCAGCAGCATTGGACTAATCTACGAGCAGTACTTC
CDR3 protein: CASSIGLIYEQYF

D gene: -
J gene: TRBJ1-3
clone size: -
V gene: TRBV6-5
CDR3 DNA: TGTGCCAGCAGCCCGGGGCTCTCTGGAAACACCATATATTTT
CDR3 protein: CASSPGLSGNTIYF

D gene: -
J gene: TRBJ2-5
clone size: -
V gene: TRBV5-1
CDR3 DNA: TGCGCCAGCAGCTTGGCCGGCTTGGGTCTCGAGGAGACCCAGTACTTC
CDR3 protein: CASSLAGLGLEETQYF

D gene: TRBD1
J gene: TRBJ1-2
clone size: -
V gene: TRBV5-6
CDR3 DNA: TGTGCCAGCAACCCGACAGGGTCTACAGCCGGCTACACCTTC
CDR3 protein: CASNPTGSTAGYTF

D gene: -
J gene: TRBJ2-3
clone size: -
V gene: TRBV11-2
CDR3 DNA: TGTGCCAGCAGCTTAGTTGTAGATACGCAGTATTTT
CDR3 protein: CASSLVVDTQYF

D gene: -
J gene: TRBJ2-1
clone size: -
V gene: TRBV27
CDR3 DNA: TGTGCCAGCTCCCCCGGGCATCCGGATGAGCAGTTCTTC
CDR3 protein: CASSPGHPDEQFF

D gene: TRBD1
J gene: TRBJ1-2
clone size: -
V gene: TRBV11-2
CDR3 DNA: TGTGCCAGCAGCGTCGGACGACAGGGCGGGCGCTACACCTTC
CDR3 protein: CASSVGRQGGRYTF

D gene: -
J gene: TRBJ2-1
clone size: -
V gene: TRBV5-1
CDR3 DNA: TGCGCCAGCAGCTTGGTGGGAGAGGGGTCCTACAATGAGCAGTTCTTC
CDR3 protein: CASSLVGEGSYNEQFF

D gene: -
J gene: TRBJ2-1
clone size: -
V gene: TRBV4-3
CDR3 DNA: TGCGCCAGCAGCCCTCGAGCCCTCAGGGGTGAGCAGTTCTTC
CDR3 protein: CASSPRALRGEQFF

D gene: TRBD2
J gene: TRBJ2-3
clone size: -
V gene: TRBV11-2
CDR3 DNA: TGTGCCAGCAGCCTTGCTTGGACTAGCGGGAGGGCGGGTACGCAGTATTTT
CDR3 protein: CASSLAWTSGRAGTQYF